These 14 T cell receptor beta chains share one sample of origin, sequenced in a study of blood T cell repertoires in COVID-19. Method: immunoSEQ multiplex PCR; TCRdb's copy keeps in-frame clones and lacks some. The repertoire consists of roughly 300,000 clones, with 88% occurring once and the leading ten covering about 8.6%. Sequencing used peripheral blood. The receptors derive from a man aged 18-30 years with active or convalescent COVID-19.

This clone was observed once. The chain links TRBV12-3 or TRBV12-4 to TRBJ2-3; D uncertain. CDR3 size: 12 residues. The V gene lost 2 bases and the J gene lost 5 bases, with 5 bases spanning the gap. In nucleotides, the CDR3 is TGTGCCAGCAGTTTAAATAGAGATACGCAGTATTTT. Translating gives CASSLNRDTQYF.

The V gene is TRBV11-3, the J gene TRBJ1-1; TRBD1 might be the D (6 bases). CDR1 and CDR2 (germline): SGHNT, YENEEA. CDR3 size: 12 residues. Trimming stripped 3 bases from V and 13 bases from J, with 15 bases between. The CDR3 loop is CASSFGGAKLFF. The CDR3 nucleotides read TGTGCCAGCAGCTTTGGGGGGGCGAAGCTTTTCTTT. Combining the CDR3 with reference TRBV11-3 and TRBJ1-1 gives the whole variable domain EAGVVQSPRYKIIEKKQPVAFWCNPISGHNTLYWYLQNLGQGPELLIRYENEEAVDDSQLPKDRFSAERLKGVDSTLKIQPAELGDSAVYLCASSFGGAKLFFGQGTRLTVV.

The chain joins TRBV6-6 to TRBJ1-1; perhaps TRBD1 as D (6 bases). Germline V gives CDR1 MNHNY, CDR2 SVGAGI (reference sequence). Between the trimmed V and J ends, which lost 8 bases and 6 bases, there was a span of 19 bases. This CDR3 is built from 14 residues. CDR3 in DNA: TGTGCCAGCGAAGCTGGACAGCTTGTCGCTGAAGCTTTCTTT. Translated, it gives CASEAGQLVAEAFF.

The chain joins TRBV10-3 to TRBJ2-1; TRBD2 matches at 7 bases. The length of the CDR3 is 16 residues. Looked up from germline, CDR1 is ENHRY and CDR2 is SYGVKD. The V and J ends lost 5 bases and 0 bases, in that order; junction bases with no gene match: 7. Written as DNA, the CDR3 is TGTGCCATCAGTTCTACTAGCGCTAGCTCCTACAATGAGCAGTTCTTC. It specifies CAISSTSASSYNEQFF.

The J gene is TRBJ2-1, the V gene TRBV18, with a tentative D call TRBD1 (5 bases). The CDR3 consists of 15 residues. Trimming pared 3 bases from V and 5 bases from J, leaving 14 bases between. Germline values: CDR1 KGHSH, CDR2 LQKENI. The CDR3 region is CASSPDQGSNNEQFF. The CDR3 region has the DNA TGTGCCAGCTCACCTGATCAGGGATCCAACAATGAGCAGTTCTTC.

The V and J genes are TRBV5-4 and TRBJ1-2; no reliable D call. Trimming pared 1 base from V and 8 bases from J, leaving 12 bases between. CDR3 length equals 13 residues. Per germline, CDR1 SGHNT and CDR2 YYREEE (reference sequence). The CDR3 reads CASSLWRDFGYTF. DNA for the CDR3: TGTGCCAGCAGCTTGTGGAGGGATTTCGGCTACACCTTC.

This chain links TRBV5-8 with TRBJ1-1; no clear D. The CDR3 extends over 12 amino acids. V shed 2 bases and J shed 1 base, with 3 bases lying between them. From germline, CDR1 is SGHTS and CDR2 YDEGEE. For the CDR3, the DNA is TGTGCCAGCAGCTTCCGGAACACTGAAGCTTTCTTT. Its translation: CASSFRNTEAFF.

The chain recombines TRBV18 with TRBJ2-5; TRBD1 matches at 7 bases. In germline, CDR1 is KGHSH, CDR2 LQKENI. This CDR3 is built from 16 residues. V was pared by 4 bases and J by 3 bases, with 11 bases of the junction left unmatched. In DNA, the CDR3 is TGTGCCAGCTCACTCCAGACAGGGACAAATAAAGAGACCCAGTACTTC. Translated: CASSLQTGTNKETQYF.

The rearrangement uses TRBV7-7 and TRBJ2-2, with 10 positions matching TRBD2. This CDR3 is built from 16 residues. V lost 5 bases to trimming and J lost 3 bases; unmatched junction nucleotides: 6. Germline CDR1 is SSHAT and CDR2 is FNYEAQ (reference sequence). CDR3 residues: CASSPGAGGYTGELFF. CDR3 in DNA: TGTGCCAGCAGCCCCGGAGCGGGGGGGTACACCGGGGAGCTGTTTTTT.

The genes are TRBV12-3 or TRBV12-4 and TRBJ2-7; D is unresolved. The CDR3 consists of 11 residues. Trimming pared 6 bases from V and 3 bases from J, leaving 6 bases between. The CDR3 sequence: CASSSLYEQYF. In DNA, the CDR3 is TGTGCCAGCAGCTCCCTCTACGAGCAGTACTTC.

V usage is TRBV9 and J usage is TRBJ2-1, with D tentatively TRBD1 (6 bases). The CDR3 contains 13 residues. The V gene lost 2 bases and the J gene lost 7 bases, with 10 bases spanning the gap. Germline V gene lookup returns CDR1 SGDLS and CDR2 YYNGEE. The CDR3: CASSVNRENEQFF. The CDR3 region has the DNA TGTGCCAGCAGCGTCAACAGGGAAAATGAGCAGTTCTTC.

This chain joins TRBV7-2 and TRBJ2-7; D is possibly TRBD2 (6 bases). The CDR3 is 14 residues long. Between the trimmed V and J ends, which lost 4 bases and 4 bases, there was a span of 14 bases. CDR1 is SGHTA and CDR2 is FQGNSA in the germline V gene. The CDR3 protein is CASSSTLGGYEQYF. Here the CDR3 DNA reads TGTGCCAGCAGCTCCACCCTGGGGGGTTACGAGCAGTACTTC.

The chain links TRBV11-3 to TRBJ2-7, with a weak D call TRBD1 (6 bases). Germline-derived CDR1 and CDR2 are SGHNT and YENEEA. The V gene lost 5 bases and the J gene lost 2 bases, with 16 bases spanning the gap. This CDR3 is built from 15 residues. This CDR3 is CASSTGTSNTYEQYF. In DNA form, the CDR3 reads TGTGCCAGCAGCACAGGGACCTCAAATACCTACGAGCAGTACTTC.

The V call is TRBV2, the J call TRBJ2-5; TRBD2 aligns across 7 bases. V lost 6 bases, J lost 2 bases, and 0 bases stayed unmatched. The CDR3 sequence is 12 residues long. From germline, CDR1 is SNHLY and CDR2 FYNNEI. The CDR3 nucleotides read TGTGCCAGCAGCGGGGGGCAAGAGACCCAGTACTTC. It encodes CASSGGQETQYF.